The 24 T cell receptor beta chains below come from one sample, sequenced in a study of cytomegalovirus exposure and HLA in healthy donors. Primers for the PCR totalled 60 Vbeta and 13 Jbeta. The method was immunoSEQ multiplex PCR; TCRdb's version includes in-frame clones alone and lacks a portion of them. The profile shows roughly 160,000 clones, more than 60% of them singletons. The source material was PBMCs. Receptors were obtained from a man aged 40-55 years in good health and CMV-seronegative.

The gene calls are TRBV19 and TRBJ1-1, with 7 bases identical to TRBD1. From germline, CDR1 is LNHDA and CDR2 SQIVND (reference sequence). CDR3 size: 16 residues. V lost 3 bases, J lost 2 bases, and 9 bases stayed unmatched. The CDR3 coding sequence is TGTGCCAGTAGTATGGCTCGGCCAGGGGGAAACACTGAAGCTTTCTTT. Its protein product is CASSMARPGGNTEAFF.

The V gene is TRBV10-3, the J gene TRBJ2-7; 10 bases are a match to TRBD1. Trimming took 6 bases from V and 3 from J; bases not matched to a gene: 5. The germline V gene has CDR1 ENHRY and CDR2 SYGVKD. The CDR3 sequence is 14 residues long. The DNA of the CDR3 is TGTGCCATCAGACAGGGGACAGGGGTCTACGAGCAGTACTTC. This sequence encodes CAIRQGTGVYEQYF.

The V gene is TRBV29-1, the J gene TRBJ2-7; maybe TRBD1 (6 bases). Germline V lookup: CDR1 SQVTM, CDR2 ANQGSEA. CDR3 length equals 15 residues. Trimming took off 6 bases at V and 4 bases at J, with 22 bases between the two ends. DNA of the CDR3: TGCAGCGTCGTAGATCCAGGGGTCCCCTTTTACGAGCAGTACTTC. Its translation: CSVVDPGVPFYEQYF.

V gene TRBV19 combines with J gene TRBJ2-5; 7 nucleotides align to TRBD1. The J segment lost 2 bases and the V segment lost 3 bases, leaving 6 bases of the junction unmatched. This CDR3 is built from 15 residues. In germline, CDR1 is LNHDA, CDR2 SQIVND (reference sequence). CDR3 nucleotide sequence: TGTGCCAGTAGTATGCTCCCCAGGGGGCAAGAGACCCAGTACTTC. Translation: CASSMLPRGQETQYF.

The rearrangement uses TRBV30 and TRBJ1-2, with 7 bases identical to TRBD1. The V and J ends lost 3 bases and 4 bases, in that order; junction bases with no gene match: 8. Germline CDR1 is GTSNPN and CDR2 is SVGIG (reference sequence). CDR3 length equals 14 residues. The CDR3 DNA sequence: TGTGCCTGGAGCGCCGACAGGGTAACCTATGGCTACACCTTC. Its translation is CAWSADRVTYGYTF.

The chain recombines TRBV5-8 with TRBJ1-5; D gene uncertain. V was trimmed by 7 bases and J by 2 bases, leaving 7 bases between them. Per the germline V gene, CDR1 is SGHTS and CDR2 is YDEGEE. CDR3 size: 12 residues. Written as DNA, the CDR3 is TGTGCCAGCCAGGTTGGCAATCAGCCCCAGCATTTT. Its protein is CASQVGNQPQHF.

This clone was recorded only once. The chain has TRBV19 and TRBJ2-2; TRBD2 aligns across 9 bases. This CDR3 contains 16 residues. Losses at the gene ends were 6 bases for V and 0 bases for J; bases not matched to a gene: 5. Germline lookup yields CDR1 LNHDA and CDR2 SQIVND (reference sequence). CDR3 DNA sequence: TGTGCCAGTAGCCCACTAGCGGGTGCGAACACCGGGGAGCTGTTTTTT. This codes for CASSPLAGANTGELFF.

This clone was recorded only once. The chain joins TRBV27 to TRBJ2-3; D gene unclear. The CDR3 totals 14 residues. Germline values: CDR1 MNHEY, CDR2 SMNVEV (reference sequence). The V gene lost 2 bases and the J gene lost 0 bases, with 6 bases spanning the gap. CDR3 residues: CASSLQWSTDTQYF. The CDR3 nucleotides are TGTGCCAGCAGTTTACAGTGGAGCACAGATACGCAGTATTTT.

This clone was recorded a few times. This chain uses TRBV5-1 with TRBJ2-7, with 9 bases lining up with TRBD1. There are 15 residues in the CDR3. Germline values: CDR1 SGHRS, CDR2 YFSETQ. With 4 bases clipped from V and 6 bases from J, the junction kept 11 bases outside the gene matches. CDR3: CASSPGTGILGEQYF. The CDR3 DNA is TGCGCCAGCAGCCCCGGGACAGGGATTTTGGGCGAGCAGTACTTC.

This clone occurred once. This sequence joins TRBV7-9 and TRBJ2-1, with D hard to call. Germline V gene data show CDR1 as SEHNR and CDR2 as FQNEAQ (reference sequence). The CDR3 length is 12 residues. The V end was cut by 1 base, the J end by 7 bases, with 5 bases between. The CDR3 is CASSLDRNEQFF. The DNA for the CDR3 is TGTGCCAGCAGCTTAGACCGGAATGAGCAGTTCTTC.

The CDR3 DNA reads as TGTGCCAGCAGCCATAAGGGCTTACCAGGGGCGAGCAATCAGCCCCAGCATTTT. Amino acids: CASSHKGLPGASNQPQHF. This sequence joins TRBV28 and TRBJ1-5, with D possibly TRBD1 on 6 matching bases. Germline V gives CDR1 MDHEN, CDR2 SYDVKM. Trimming pared 6 bases from V and 1 base from J, leaving 22 bases between. The CDR3 runs 18 residues.

This clone was seen more than once but under ten times. The V and J genes are TRBV6-1 and TRBJ1-5, with D possibly being TRBD1 (5 bases). Between the trimmed V and J ends, which lost 3 bases and 3 bases, there was a span of 9 bases. Germline assignment: CDR1 MNHNS and CDR2 SASEGT. The CDR3 extends over 14 amino acids. The CDR3 sequence: CASSEGLNNQPQHF. For the CDR3, the DNA is TGTGCCAGCAGTGAGGGACTGAACAATCAGCCCCAGCATTTT.

This chain connects TRBV19 to TRBJ1-2, with 9 bases lining up with TRBD1. V gave up 3 bases and J gave up 1 base; unmatched junction bases: 12. Germline CDR1 is LNHDA and CDR2 is SQIVND (reference sequence). CDR3 size: 18 residues. The CDR3 loop reads CASSIHRDRVGRNYGYTF. The CDR3 DNA reads TGTGCCAGTAGTATTCATAGGGACAGGGTCGGTCGTAACTATGGCTACACCTTC. The full variable domain, its missing parts supplied by reference TRBV19 and TRBJ1-2, is DGGITQSPKYLFRKEGQNVTLSCEQNLNHDAMYWYRQDPGQGLRLIYYSQIVNDFQKGDIAEGYSVSREKKESFPLTVTSAQKNPTAFYLCASSIHRDRVGRNYGYTFGSGTRLTVV.

This clone showed up just a few times. The V and J genes are TRBV5-1 and TRBJ2-7, with D perhaps matching TRBD1 (6 bases). Germline V gene data show CDR1 as SGHRS and CDR2 as YFSETQ. CDR3 length: 16 amino acids. V was pared by 5 bases and J by 0 bases, with 18 bases between. The CDR3 reads CASRLTPTGSSYEQYF. CDR3 bases: TGCGCCAGCAGGCTAACCCCTACAGGGAGCTCCTACGAGCAGTACTTC. Full variable domain (outside the CDR3, taken from reference TRBV5-1 and TRBJ2-7): KAGVTQTPRYLIKTRGQQVTLSCSPISGHRSVSWYQQTPGQGLQFLFEYFSETQRNKGNFPGRFSGRQFSNSRSEMNVSTLELGDSALYLCASRLTPTGSSYEQYFGPGTRLTVT.

DNA of the CDR3: TGTGCCAGCAGCTTATGGCCCGCCGGGACAGGGGACGAGCAGTACTTC. This gives the protein CASSLWPAGTGDEQYF. The chain links TRBV13 to TRBJ2-7; 10 bases match TRBD1. Germline CDR1 reads PRHDT; CDR2 reads FYEKMQ (reference sequence). This CDR3 is built from 16 residues. J was trimmed by 5 bases and V by 2 bases; bases with no gene match: 9.

The chain has TRBV2 and TRBJ2-3, with TRBD2 matching over 7 bases. V lost 4 bases, J lost 3 bases, and 4 bases stayed unmatched. CDR3 length: 14 residues. The germline gives CDR1 SNHLY, CDR2 FYNNEI. CDR3 DNA: TGTGCCAGCAGTGGATTCGGGGGGACAGATACGCAGTATTTT. It yields the protein CASSGFGGTDTQYF.

V is TRBV7-2 and J is TRBJ1-6; D is ambiguous. The CDR3 has 12 amino acids. The germline CDR1 and CDR2 sequences are SGHTA and FQGNSA. Trimming cost V 1 base and J 10 bases, with 5 bases left between them. CDR3 coding DNA: TGTGCCAGCAGCTTAGGGGCCTCACCCCTCCACTTT. It is translated as CASSLGASPLHF.

The chain joins TRBV27 to TRBJ1-6; maybe TRBD1 (6 bases). Germline lookup yields CDR1 MNHEY and CDR2 SMNVEV (reference sequence). This CDR3 has 14 amino acids. Trimming shortened V by 4 bases and J by 5 bases, and 9 bases separated the two germline ends. Here the CDR3 DNA reads TGTGCCAGCAGTTGGGGGCTTGATAATTCACCCCTCCACTTT. As protein: CASSWGLDNSPLHF.

V gene TRBV4-1 combines with J gene TRBJ1-2, with 10 bases that match TRBD1. CDR1 and CDR2 (germline): MGHRA, YSYEKL. The length of the CDR3 is 17 residues. With 5 bases clipped from V and 3 bases from J, the junction kept 12 bases outside the gene matches. The CDR3 here is CASSRFPGQGLYYGYTF. DNA for the CDR3: TGCGCCAGCAGCAGATTCCCGGGACAGGGGTTGTACTATGGCTACACCTTC.

This clone was counted between two and nine times. The chain uses TRBV11-2 and TRBJ1-2, with 8 bases aligning to TRBD1. Germline V lookup: CDR1 SGHAT, CDR2 FQNNGV. V was clipped by 1 base and J by 8 bases; unmatched bases: 12. This CDR3 is 16 amino acids long. DNA for the CDR3: TGTGCCAGCAGCTTAGCTTTGGCAGGGGGCAAGGGCGGCTACACCTTC. As protein: CASSLALAGGKGGYTF.

This clone was seen a single time. The chain combines TRBV4-1 with TRBJ2-3; 12 bases fit TRBD2. The CDR3 spans 16 residues. The germline V gene encodes CDR1 MGHRA and CDR2 YSYEKL. The trim removed 5 bases at V and 1 base at J, leaving 4 bases unmatched. CDR3: CASSRLAGERTDTQYF. CDR3 nucleotides: TGCGCCAGCAGCAGACTAGCGGGGGAGCGCACAGATACGCAGTATTTT.

The rearrangement joins TRBV28 to TRBJ2-7; 8 nucleotides agree with TRBD1. The CDR3 is 15 residues long. Trimming took 5 bases from V and 5 from J; bases not matched to a gene: 11. Germline CDR1 MDHEN, CDR2 SYDVKM. The CDR3 DNA reads as TGTGCCAGCAGTCCCCAGGGGGCAGCCTATAACGAGCAGTACTTC. Protein product: CASSPQGAAYNEQYF.

This chain joins TRBV10-2 and TRBJ1-1; no definite D call. Trimming took off 3 bases at V and 4 bases at J, with 3 bases between the two ends. The CDR3 is 11 amino acids. CDR1 and CDR2 (germline): WSHSY, SAAADI. This CDR3 reads CASSELTEAFF. The CDR3 DNA sequence: TGCGCCAGCAGTGAACTCACTGAAGCTTTCTTT.

This chain uses TRBV2 with TRBJ2-5; tentative D call: TRBD2 (6 bases). The V gene's germline CDR1 is SNHLY and CDR2 FYNNEI. This CDR3 is 14 amino acids long. V lost 2 bases and J lost 2, with 9 bases in between. The CDR3, as DNA: TGTGCCAGCAGTGAACTCGCGGGGCAAGAGACCCAGTACTTC. Translated: CASSELAGQETQYF. The variable domain in full, with the rest retrieved from reference TRBV2 and TRBJ2-5, is EPEVTQTPSHQVTQMGQEVILRCVPISNHLYFYWYRQILGQKVEFLVSFYNNEISEKSEIFDDQFSVERPDGSNFTLKIRSTKLEDSAMYFCASSELAGQETQYFGPGTRLLVL.